The 11 T cell receptor beta chains below were found in one sample sequenced in a study of cytomegalovirus exposure and HLA in healthy donors. PCR involved 60 Vbeta and 13 Jbeta primers. Repertoires were generated with immunoSEQ multiplex PCR, while TCRdb's copy carries only in-frame clones and drops some. The sample contains more than 100,000 clones, 65% to 80% of which appear only once. The sequenced material came from PBMCs. The receptors were sampled from a woman aged 40-49 years in good health and CMV-seropositive.

CDR3 nucleotide sequence: TGTGCCAGCAGTCTAAGGGGGTACCAAGAGACCCAGTACTTC. This codes for CASSLRGYQETQYF. The rearrangement uses TRBV7-2 and TRBJ2-5; possibly TRBD1 for D (6 bases). The CDR3 runs to 14 residues. The germline V gene encodes CDR1 SGHTA and CDR2 FQGNSA. Trimming shortened V by 6 bases and J by 0 bases, and 11 bases separated the two germline ends.

V is TRBV19 and J is TRBJ2-1, with 9 bases fitting TRBD2. Per the germline V gene, CDR1 is LNHDA and CDR2 is SQIVND (reference sequence). Trimming cost V 6 bases and J 9 bases; bases outside gene matches: 9. CDR3 length: 14 amino acids. CDR3 coding DNA: TGTGCCAGTAGGCGCGAGGGACTAGCTTCTGAGCAGTTCTTC. Translated, it gives CASRREGLASEQFF.

This clone was detected a few times. The chain recombines TRBV2 with TRBJ1-5; no reliable D call. Germline lookup yields CDR1 SNHLY and CDR2 FYNNEI. Trimming removed 2 bases from V and 2 bases from J, with 4 bases in between. CDR3 size: 13 residues. The CDR3 DNA sequence: TGTGCCAGCAGTGAACAGGGCAATCAGCCCCAGCATTTT. As protein: CASSEQGNQPQHF.

The J gene is TRBJ2-1, the V gene TRBV7-8; 7 bases are shared with TRBD2. V was pared by 8 bases and J by 4 bases, with 5 bases of the junction left unmatched. This CDR3 region has 13 residues. The germline CDR1 and CDR2 sequences are SGHVS and FQNEAQ. The CDR3 protein is CASGGGGYNEQFF. DNA for the CDR3: TGTGCCAGCGGCGGGGGAGGATACAATGAGCAGTTCTTC.

The chain recombines TRBV5-1 with TRBJ2-7, with D unclear. V was clipped by 0 bases and J by 6 bases, with 7 bases between them. The CDR3 is 12 amino acids. In germline, CDR1 is SGHRS, CDR2 YFSETQ. CDR3 sequence (DNA): TGCGCCAGCAGCTTGGAGAGTGGCGAGCAGTACTTC. Encoded protein: CASSLESGEQYF.

V gene TRBV9 combines with J gene TRBJ2-7; possible D gene TRBD1, 6 bases. The CDR3 runs 16 residues. Trimming left V 4 bases short and J 0 bases short, with 17 bases between. Germline V CDR1 and CDR2: SGDLS, YYNGEE. The CDR3 nucleotides are TGTGCCAGCAGCACCCACTCGGACAGTAGCTCCTACGAGCAGTACTTC. Translated, it gives CASSTHSDSSSYEQYF.

This chain joins TRBV12-5 and TRBJ1-5; perhaps TRBD1 as D (6 bases). Trimming cost V 7 bases and J 5 bases, with 12 bases left between them. Germline CDR1 is LGHNT and CDR2 is FRNRAP. This CDR3 comprises 13 residues. CDR3 DNA sequence: TGTGCTAGTGCCCGACAGGAGTATCAGCCCCAGCATTTT. It specifies CASARQEYQPQHF.

This clone was picked up a small number of times. The rearrangement joins TRBV2 to TRBJ1-2; D might be TRBD1 (6 bases). Germline V gene sequence: CDR1 SNHLY, CDR2 FYNNEI. CDR3 size: 14 residues. Trimming cost V 7 bases and J 0 bases, with 12 bases left between them. In DNA, the CDR3 is TGTGCCAGCACGACAGGTCTGACTAACTATGGCTACACCTTC. The encoded protein is CASTTGLTNYGYTF.

The chain employs TRBV4-2 and TRBJ1-6, with D perhaps TRBD1 (6 bases). V was clipped by 2 bases and J by 5 bases, with 13 bases between them. The CDR3 sequence is 16 residues long. Germline assignment: CDR1 LGHNA and CDR2 YNFKEQ. CDR3 bases: TGTGCCAGCAGCCAACCCCTGGCAGGGGATAATTCACCCCTCCACTTT. It codes for CASSQPLAGDNSPLHF.

V and J are TRBV6-6 and TRBJ2-2, with D possibly being TRBD1 (6 bases). The V gene lost 0 bases and the J gene lost 5 bases, with 7 bases spanning the gap. CDR1 and CDR2 from the germline V gene are MNHNY and SVGAGI (reference sequence). The CDR3 has 14 amino acids. The CDR3 loop is CASSYSDRTGELFF. Written as DNA, the CDR3 is TGTGCCAGCAGTTACTCGGACAGAACCGGGGAGCTGTTTTTT.

The rearrangement links TRBV5-1 to TRBJ2-5; TRBD2 aligns across 8 bases. The V segment lost 0 bases and the J segment 4 bases; nucleotides outside the gene matches: 5. From germline, CDR1 is SGHRS and CDR2 YFSETQ. CDR3 length: 15 residues. The DNA for the CDR3 is TGCGCCAGCAGCTTGGAACCGGGACTAGGAGAGACCCAGTACTTC. Its translation is CASSLEPGLGETQYF.